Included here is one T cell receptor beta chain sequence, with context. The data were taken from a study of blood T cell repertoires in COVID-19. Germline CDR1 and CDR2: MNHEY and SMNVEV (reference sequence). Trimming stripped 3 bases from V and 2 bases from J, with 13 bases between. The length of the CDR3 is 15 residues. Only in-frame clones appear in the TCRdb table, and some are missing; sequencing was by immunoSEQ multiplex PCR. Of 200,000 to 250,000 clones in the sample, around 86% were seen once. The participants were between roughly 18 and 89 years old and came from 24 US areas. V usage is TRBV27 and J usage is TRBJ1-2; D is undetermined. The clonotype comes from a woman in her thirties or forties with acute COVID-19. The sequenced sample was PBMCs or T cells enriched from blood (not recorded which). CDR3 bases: TGTGCCAGCAGTTTGGGTTCGGGAGTAAACTATGGCTACACCTTC. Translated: CASSLGSGVNYGYTF.